These T cell receptor beta chains were read from a single sample in a study of blood T cell repertoires in COVID-19. Assay: immunoSEQ multiplex PCR; the TCRdb copy retains only in-frame clones and omits some. The sample includes about 250,000 clones, approximately 85% of them seen just once. Sequencing was performed on PBMCs or T cells enriched from blood (not recorded which). Source of these receptors: a woman aged 50 to 60 with acute COVID-19. CDR3s include the opening cysteine and the closing phenylalanine or tryptophan.

v_call	j_call	cdr3_aa
TRBV5-8	TRBJ1-5	CASSFVQLPNQPQHF
TRBV13	TRBJ2-1	CASSRNRGTEQFF
TRBV19	TRBJ2-1	CASSPTRNSYNEQFF
TRBV10-3	TRBJ1-1	CAISSATGGTEAFF
TRBV14	TRBJ2-2	CASSQVQRGRTGELFF
TRBV5-1	TRBJ1-2	CASSRGQGAEYGYTF
TRBV19	TRBJ1-3	CASGRSGGNTIYF
TRBV7-2	TRBJ2-3	CASTTYNTDTQYF
TRBV3-1/TRBV3-2	TRBJ1-1	CASSPRQGPHTEAFF
TRBV5-6	TRBJ1-2	CASSLGGQGAGGYTF
TRBV5-6	TRBJ2-1	CASSPGLVDEQFF
TRBV5-6	TRBJ1-2	CASSWGGDGYTF
TRBV24-1	TRBJ2-2	CATSVRGAPPGELFF
TRBV30	TRBJ2-5	CAWSLDNQETQYF
TRBV10-3	TRBJ1-6	CAISESLPTGTPNNSPLHF
TRBV7-9	TRBJ2-7	CASSPQGQAEQYF
TRBV18	TRBJ1-6	CASSPRDRVNSPLHF
TRBV15	TRBJ1-6	CATSRDRDNSPLHF
TRBV5-1	TRBJ1-1	CASSEGQVNTEAFF
TRBV11-3	TRBJ1-1	CASSLQGGTEAFF
TRBV10-1	TRBJ2-2	CASGQGAHDTGELFF
TRBV27	TRBJ1-5	CASSFGQANQPQHF
TRBV6-2/TRBV6-3	TRBJ2-5	CASGPLAGETQYF
TRBV15	TRBJ1-1	CATSREGVGREAFF
TRBV5-1	TRBJ1-4	CASSSDGDNEKLFF
TRBV2	TRBJ1-4	CASSQQGASNEKLFF
TRBV6-2/TRBV6-3	TRBJ2-7	CASSSRDGRPYEQYF
TRBV7-6	TRBJ2-2	CASSNRQGASTGELFF
TRBV30	TRBJ1-3	CAWSTGGSGNTIYF
TRBV2	TRBJ2-5	CASSEAGGGETQYF
TRBV19	TRBJ2-3	CASSLQVSTDTQYF
TRBV19	TRBJ2-1	CASSPLAGGNEQFF
TRBV3-1/TRBV3-2	TRBJ1-1	CASTPRTTGRTEAFF
TRBV5-1	TRBJ2-5	CASSLVGLRETQYF
TRBV30	TRBJ2-5	CAWSVRRGQTAQYF
TRBV7-8	TRBJ2-5	CASSLSGQGKETQYF
TRBV2	TRBJ1-2	CASSNRDRGQNGYTF
TRBV3-1/TRBV3-2	TRBJ1-1	CASSQPGGGVTEAFF
TRBV7-2	TRBJ1-1	CASSLVGAGNTEAFF
TRBV7-2	TRBJ2-7	CASSPGRLDYEQYF
TRBV3-1/TRBV3-2	TRBJ1-1	CASSLTGEGEAFF
TRBV5-1	TRBJ1-1	CASSFGQGGLTEAFF
TRBV19	TRBJ2-7	CASSIGGNEQYF
TRBV4-1	TRBJ2-2	CASSQGGSGGANTGELFF
TRBV29-1	TRBJ1-2	CSVGGPGYTF
TRBV15	TRBJ1-2	CATSRDGTGTNYGGYTF
TRBV5-6	TRBJ1-6	CASSLRGQGNSPLHF
TRBV19	TRBJ1-1	CASSIETGLAEAFF
TRBV5-1	TRBJ2-1	CASSLTGYNEQFF
TRBV15	TRBJ1-1	CATSRDLKVTGRGNTEAFF
TRBV6-5	TRBJ1-5	CASSLSSSNQPQHF
TRBV7-3	TRBJ2-2	CASSPTRGTGELFF
TRBV6-5	TRBJ2-1	CASRRDRVVNEQFF
TRBV11-2	TRBJ2-1	CASSLGQGTHNEQFF
TRBV7-9	TRBJ1-4	CASSPPGRGNEKLFF
TRBV5-4	TRBJ1-1	CASSPTARGSTEAFF
TRBV5-1	TRBJ2-3	CASSRTPIAGGLDTQYF